The clone carrying this T cell receptor (beta chain) came up a few times. Its cognate antigen is unknown. Healthy bone marrow donors made up the donors. The record originates from a study of cytomegalovirus exposure and HLA in healthy donors. Study-level results: Analyzed later, association rates of TCRs varied across HLA loci, with DRB1 most and HLA-C fewest. Versus the roughly 700-donor mean, an Asian-associated ancestry cluster reportedly showed fewer N-insertions in a later analysis. Later genetic work tied a missense DCLRE1C variant to beta-chain V and J trimming.

Trimming left V 0 bases short and J 4 bases short, with 9 bases between. CDR3 length equals 13 residues. The germline gives CDR1 GTSNPN, CDR2 SVGIG (reference sequence). Amplification used 60 Vbeta primers and 13 Jbeta primers. Profiling relied on immunoSEQ multiplex PCR, and the TCRdb table lists in-frame clones only, not all of them. The data show 100,000 to 150,000 clones, 6.5% to 9.5% seen once. This rearrangement joins TRBV30 to TRBJ1-1; tentative D call: TRBD1 (5 bases). The clonotype comes from a man aged 35-49 years in good health and CMV-seronegative. What was sequenced was PBMCs. The CDR3 coding sequence is TGTGCCTGGAGTGTCGGGGGGGGCACTGAAGCTTTCTTT. Translated, it gives CAWSVGGGTEAFF.